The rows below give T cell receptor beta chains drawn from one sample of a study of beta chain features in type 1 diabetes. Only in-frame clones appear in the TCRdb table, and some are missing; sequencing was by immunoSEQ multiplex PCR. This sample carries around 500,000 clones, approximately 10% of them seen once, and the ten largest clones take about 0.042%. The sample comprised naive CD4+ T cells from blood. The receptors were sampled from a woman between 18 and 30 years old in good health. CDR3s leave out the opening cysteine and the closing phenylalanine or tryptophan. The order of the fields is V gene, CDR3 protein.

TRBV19	ASSIGFILYNEQF
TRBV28	ASSPQGAGANVLT
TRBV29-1	SVEQGGYGYT
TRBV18	ASSGRQGGEPQH
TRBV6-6	ASSPVGGTEGYT
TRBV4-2	ASSQVSSSYWETQY
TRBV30	AWSVNRQGPLNQPQH
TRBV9	ASSVGQTEELF
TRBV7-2	ASSFDRPNYNEQF
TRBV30	AWNLIGGSYNEQF
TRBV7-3	ASSPEGVVGTQY
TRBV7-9	ASSLLGEQF
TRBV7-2	ASSLQQGPDSDTQY